This TCR gamma chain was retrieved from a study of γδ T cells in repeated Plasmodium falciparum infection. For the study at large: Malaria-naive adults were infected with P. falciparum NF54 four times over around 600 days.

The table lists this clone with a few counts. For this DNA, TCRdb reports the protein of a much larger clone, which diverges at residue 12, most likely from a read error; the protein presented here is translated directly from the DNA. CDR1 and CDR2 (germline): GITISATS, ISYDGTV (reference sequence). This CDR3 is 14 amino acids long. Flow sorting of PBMC yielded separate Vgamma9/Vdelta2+ and Vdelta2-negative gammadelta T cell populations for bulk repertoire analysis. Sequencing covered both gamma and delta TCR chains per sample. TCRdb re-called the multiplex PCR reads via CATT. Here the sample spans approximately 28,000 gamma-chain clones, approximately 2.9% being singletons.

The material sequenced was gamma-delta T cells from blood. The V segment is TRGV9, and no J call was made. This receptor was taken from a pool of human donors (malaria-infected and uninfected, not separated). CDR3 loop: CALWEVHGSYKELF. CDR3 nucleotide sequence: TGTGCCTTGTGGGAGGTGCATGGGAGTTATAAGGAACTCTTT.